The sequence of this TCR beta chain was determined in a study of cytomegalovirus exposure and HLA in healthy donors listed by TCRdb under 2017. Background for the entire study: An earlier analysis of several hundred of the donors reported around 280 Gb of sequence data and around 120 million unique TCR beta sequences obtained from about 179 million T cells. Typing coverage differed by locus: A, B, C, DRB1 and DQB1 were typed in about 629-640 donors, DQA1 in about 550, DPA1 in 606, and DPB1 in 472. Alongside the repertoire data, information on donor age, sex, ethnicity and CMV serostatus was compiled. Of the roughly 400 genotyped donors, 81% were placed in the genetic ancestry cluster associated with self-reported Caucasian donors. In a later genetic analysis, genome-wide SNP genotypes for about three fifths of the 666 donors were used, and that subset was treated as a discovery cohort. A separate validation cohort of 100 to 150 different subjects was used in addition to the 666-subject first cohort. In an earlier analysis of a few hundred of the donors, high-throughput TCR beta sequencing was used to judge whether each TCR beta V gene segment behaved as functional or pseudogenic. Class I and class II HLA loci were covered by the typing at four-digit resolution. Five DR-DQ haplotypes were treated as single units for association and clustering because of strong linkage in the cohort. The study combined high-throughput TCR immunosequencing, statistical association of individual TCRs with disease status, and machine learning to predict cytomegalovirus infection status. About 280 gigabases of sequencing data and around 88 million unique TCR sequences made up an early release that covered approximately 700 HLA-typed donors. The study was designed to test whether signatures of past pathogen exposure could be identified by cataloging public T cell receptors. In a later analysis, previously published TCR beta repertoires from about 670 donors were re-analyzed and high-resolution HLA genotyping was added so that TCR occurrence patterns could be studied. Rather than drawing on any new phenotypic data, the later analysis identified candidate immune exposures from TCR beta sequences and the way those sequences occurred across donors. On average, roughly 200,000 unique TCR beta nucleotide sequences were sequenced per donor among 350 to 400 genotyped donors of the cohort, with 15% to 20% of those sequences being non-productive. Using immunosequencing, the study profiled T cell repertoires from 500 to 800 subjects and related those repertoires to cytomegalovirus serostatus. Every repertoire in the discovery cohort had been generated on one and the same sequencing platform.

Libraries were made using the immunoSEQ multiplex PCR assay. For the multiplex PCR, a mixture combining 60 forward primers for TCR Vbeta segments and 13 reverse primers for TCR Jbeta segments was used. Amplification of the CDR3 region of rearranged TCR beta genes was performed with a multiplex PCR assay on genomic DNA. Amplified TCR beta libraries were sequenced as 87-base-pair reads on the Illumina HiSeq System. The paper's processing steps were these. In a later analysis, some 80 million unique TCR beta chains were counted across the roughly 700 repertoires, and roughly 11 million of these chains were shared by at least two donors. To remove PCR and sequencing errors, raw reads were error-corrected and collapsed into unique sequences using a nearest-neighbor algorithm that merged closely related sequences. To assign V, D and J gene segments, CDR3 sequences were aligned to IMGT reference sequences. For a sequence to be retained, at least a six-nucleotide match to both a V gene segment and a J gene segment was required. A rearrangement counted as productive if the CDR3 had no stop codons and remained in frame with V and J, and every other rearrangement counted as non-productive. CDR3 was defined by IMGT convention, running from the second conserved V-encoded cysteine to the conserved J-encoded phenylalanine. Sequences without an unambiguous match to a single V gene segment were excluded from the earlier analysis of several hundred of the donors. In an earlier analysis of 450 to 750 of the donors, a V segment was called functional when productive rearrangements were above 56.7%, and segregating when the standard deviation between donors exceeded 5%. To diagnose cytomegalovirus status from the catalog of TCR beta chain sequences, a statistical classification framework was built. A later analysis assigned V and J genes by comparing TCR nucleotide sequences with IMGT/GENE-DB human TR gene sequences. In a later analysis, CDR3 sequences and most-parsimonious VDJ recombination scenarios were assigned using the TCRdist pipeline. A later analysis defined each TCR beta chain by its CDR3 amino acid sequence plus V-gene family, and excluded reads lacking a unique V-gene family. A later analysis removed over 500 highly shared, low-generation-probability nucleotide sequences to deal with suspected cross-contamination and a sequencing artifact. In a later analysis, a clonal expansion index was calculated for each public chain from normalized within-repertoire ranks of inferred template counts. A later analysis computed generation probabilities with a VDJ recombination model fitted to out-of-frame rearrangements, and checked the results against IGoR. A later analysis scored TCR-TCR, TCR-HLA and TCR-CMV co-occurrence with hypergeometric tests, applying a repertoire-size bias correction to TCR pairs. False discovery rates were estimated in a later analysis by permuting HLA or CMV assignments 20 times. A later analysis grouped co-occurring TCRs with DBSCAN, adding TCRdist sequence similarity when clustering within HLA-allele-positive subsets. Repertoires with fewer than 30,000 or more than 120,000 public chains were left out of co-occurrence clustering, as were five repertoires with anomalous nucleotide sharing. Imported from immuneACCESS, the table was reduced by TCRdb to in-frame sequences with V and J called. These copies leave out some clones; in studies compared against another copy, an unresolved V gene accounts for under half, and the cause of the remainder is not known. V and J calls and clone size are as listed in that table; D and trimming were resolved from the DNA. The sample table holds 75,000 to 95,000 clones. 1.3% to 1.5% of the sample rests with the top ten.

Remarks on this clone: Its antigen has not been determined.

Compared with germline, V lacks 7 bases and J lacks 8 bases; bases without a gene match: 12. The CDR3 measures 14 amino acids from cysteine to phenylalanine. Only the CDR3 portion is preserved as DNA: 42 bases, with reading frame beginning at the first base. The germline V gene supplies CDR1 SQVTM and CDR2 ANQGSEA. The research as a whole found: In vitro tests confirmed that three of the cytomegalovirus-associated TCR beta chains recognize cytomegalovirus antigens. The classifier was reported to diagnose cytomegalovirus status with high specificity and sensitivity in both the original cohort and the validation cohort. Most TCR sequences were observed very rarely across donors, whereas some public TCRs were present in many individuals. The authors suggested that the approach could potentially be extended to other disease states and immunological phenotypes. Correlated functional status among segregating V segments might be attributable to linkage disequilibrium, but an unknown experimental factor could not be ruled out. A later analysis reported that several top co-occurrence clusters appeared linked to parvovirus B19, influenza, CMV and Epstein-Barr virus. An earlier analysis of some 560 of the donors showed that most TCR beta V segments appeared in productive rearrangements either about 90% or about 30% of the time, which broadly matched IMGT annotations. At a false discovery rate of 0.05, a later analysis linked 15,000 to 20,000 TCR beta sequences to specific HLA alleles. Compared with equally common non-associated chains, HLA-associated TCR beta chains in a later analysis were more clonally expanded and had lower generation probabilities. Because counts were too low, some 16 rarely observed V segments, including chromosome 9 orphons, were excluded from the earlier analysis of some 540 of the donors. When HLA alleles, especially DR and DQ, strongly co-occurred, TCR associations were difficult to assign to individual alleles. A further reported finding was that TCR beta sequences accurately predicted the HLA-A and HLA-B alleles for most subjects in the first cohort. In a later analysis, most CMV-associated TCR beta chains were found to appear HLA-restricted, with HLA associations seemingly driven largely by CMV exposure. For the cohort, immune exposure information was limited to CMV serostatus. The presence/absence analyses assumed that sequencing depth was roughly uniform across donors, and that assumption may not be true. According to a later genetic analysis, donors in an Asian-associated ancestry cluster had fewer N-insertions in productive TCRs than the roughly 670-donor mean. This cohort had only TCR beta chains sequenced, and the lack of alpha or paired-chain data limited which features could be detected. The 87-base-pair reads could not distinguish some IMGT-functional V segments, including TRBV6-2 and TRBV6-3, so those segments were excluded. V-gene and J-gene trimming of TCR beta chains was associated with a missense DCLRE1C variant in a later genetic analysis, and the association was replicated in an independent cohort. In a later analysis, the rate of TCR association differed among HLA loci, with DRB1 alleles having the most associated TCRs and HLA-C alleles having the fewest. The study listed approximately 150 TCR beta chains as associated with cytomegalovirus. A group of highly shared sequence variants was considered likely to be a technical artifact of the sequencing pipeline. Because some donors lacked HLA typing at each locus, the association tests relied only on the typed subset.

The cohort was made up of 500 to 850 healthy bone marrow donors. All cohort members were sampled while nominally healthy, although unrecorded immune exposures were likely present. The donor tested CMV seronegative, placing the donor among the roughly 340 seronegative members of the cohort. A peripheral blood sample was provided by each donor, and peripheral blood mononuclear cells were used for TCR beta sequencing. Genomic DNA extraction from the blood cell samples was performed with the Qiagen DNeasy Blood Extraction Kit. This chain joins TRBV29-1 to TRBJ1-1; 11 middle bases align to TRBD1. This TCR was sampled from a woman between 55 and 75 years old in good health and CMV-seronegative. Sequencing was performed on PBMCs. The bases read TGCAGCGCTAAGTCTTGGACAGGGGGCGCCGAAGCTTTCTTT. The translation is CSAKSWTGGAEAFF. The full variable domain, completed from the reference TRBV29-1 and TRBJ1-1 proteins outside the CDR3, reads SAVISQKPSRDICQRGTSLTIQCQVDSQVTMMFWYRQQPGQSLTLIATANQGSEATYESGFVIDKFPISRPNLTFSTLTVSNMSPEDSSIYLCSAKSWTGGAEAFFGQGTRLTVV.